The sequence of this TCR beta chain was determined in a study of T cells after posttransplantation cyclophosphamide. Assay: immunoSEQ multiplex PCR; the TCRdb copy retains only in-frame clones and omits some. The sample holds about 30,000 clones; roughly 91% are singletons and the top ten take 0.095% to 0.12%. V lost 3 bases to trimming and J lost 6 bases; unmatched junction nucleotides: 7. Germline V lookup: CDR1 LNHDA, CDR2 SQIVND (reference sequence). The CDR3 has 15 residues. Study-level findings and limits: Donor-recipient repertoire similarity was low at 1-2 months, rising over year one. Skin or GI-infiltrating T cells shared few TRB sequences with blood.

This clone was counted a single time. Its specificity is not known. The naive gate required viable CD3+CD4+ or CD3+CD8+ cells with CCR7+CD45RA+CD45RO-CD95-CD27+CD28+ phenotype. The clonotype comes from a man younger than 45 in good health and a related stem cell transplant donor. The genes are TRBV19 and TRBJ2-1; the match to TRBD2 covers 8 bases. The sequenced sample consisted of naive CD4+ T cells sorted from blood. Here the CDR3 reads CASSMTGLGGNEQFF. The CDR3 nucleotides read TGTGCCAGTAGTATGACGGGACTAGGGGGCAATGAGCAGTTCTTC.